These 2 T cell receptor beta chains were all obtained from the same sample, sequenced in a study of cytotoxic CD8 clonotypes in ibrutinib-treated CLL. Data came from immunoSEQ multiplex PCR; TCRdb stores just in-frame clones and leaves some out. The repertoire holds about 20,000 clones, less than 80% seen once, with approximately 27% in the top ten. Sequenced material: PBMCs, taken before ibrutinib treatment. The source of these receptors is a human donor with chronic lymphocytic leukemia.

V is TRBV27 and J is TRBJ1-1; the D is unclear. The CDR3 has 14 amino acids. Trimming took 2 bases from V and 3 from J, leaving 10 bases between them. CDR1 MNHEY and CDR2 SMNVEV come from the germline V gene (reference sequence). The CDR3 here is CASSLMGSYTEAFF. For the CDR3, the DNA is TGTGCCAGCAGTTTAATGGGCAGCTACACTGAAGCTTTCTTT.

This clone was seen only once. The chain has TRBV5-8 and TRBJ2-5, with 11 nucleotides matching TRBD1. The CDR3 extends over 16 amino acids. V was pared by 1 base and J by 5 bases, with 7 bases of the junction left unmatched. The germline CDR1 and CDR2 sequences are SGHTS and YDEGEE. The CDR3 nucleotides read TGTGCCAGCAGCTTGAACTTGGGACAGGGGGGGGAGACCCAGTACTTC. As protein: CASSLNLGQGGETQYF.